This T cell receptor (beta chain) is drawn from a study of T cell responses to AZD1222 COVID-19 vaccine. Clones were read by immunoSEQ multiplex PCR, and TCRdb kept only the in-frame ones, dropping some. The sample lists around 80,000 clones; approximately 91% were seen once. The V gene lost 2 bases and the J gene lost 4 bases, with 3 bases spanning the gap. The CDR3 sequence is 11 residues long. Overall study findings and caveats: The breadth and depth of Spike-specific TCRs increased once two AZD1222 doses had been given.

To note about this clone: Its target is unknown.

Source: peripheral blood, taken on day 0 of AZD1222 vaccination. This rearrangement joins TRBV12-3 or TRBV12-4 to TRBJ2-7; no clear D gene. This receptor was identified in an adult in good health. Here the CDR3 DNA reads TGTGCCAGCAGTTTAACTTACGAGCAGTACTTC. Translating gives CASSLTYEQYF.